The T cell receptor (beta chain) under discussion was sequenced for a study of tumor-infiltrating lymphocytes in primary liver carcinoma. Study overall: These patients were men and women whose ages were 30 to 69 years. Points from the study as a whole: Tumor-adjacent and tumor-blood pairs shared a smaller degree of overlap than tumor region pairs. When set against blood, tumors had a significantly higher top-250-clone fraction (p = 0.039).

Concerning this clonotype: The antigen remains undetermined. At one of its ends the junction is not consistent with the germline gene, which may arise from a read error.

TCR beta cDNA came from approximately 0.55 ug total RNA, primed with a constant-region primer. Slightly modified ARM-PCR, run as three nested multiplex PCR rounds, produced the TCR beta libraries. With TRBV1-TRBV30 forward primers and a C-beta reverse primer, the first two PCR rounds were run for approximately 10 cycles each. MiXCR was run by TCRdb on the multiplex PCR reads, yielding one entry per CDR3 protein. Among 90,000 to 150,000 distinct CDR3 sequences, about two thirds were seen once, and the ten largest hold over 8%. The CDR3 covers 10 residues. Germline CDR1 reads SQVTM; CDR2 reads ANQGSEA. It was from roughly 20-30 mg of unsorted bulk tissue that RNA and DNA were co-extracted.

This receptor was identified in a woman aged 55-70 years with primary liver carcinoma and hepatitis B virus infection. V and J are TRBV29-1 and TRBJ2-3; maybe TRBD1 (5 bases). Sequencing was performed on tumor-adjacent normal liver tissue. The CDR3 region is CSVETDTQYF. CDR3 nucleotides: TGCAGCGTTGAGACAGATACGCAATATTTT.